The 27 T cell receptor beta chains below all came from one sample that was sequenced in a study of beta chain features in type 1 diabetes. TCRB transcripts that were expressed got sequenced, as all of the isolated RNA had been reverse transcribed. The protocol was immunoSEQ multiplex PCR, while the TCRdb copy is restricted to in-frame clones and leaves out a portion. Among under 250,000 clones listed, about a tenth were seen once. The specimen was central memory CD4+ T cells from blood. The receptors here all came from a man between 18 and 35 years old in good health.

This clone showed up just a few times. CDR3 coding DNA: TGCGCCAGCAGCCAAGAGAGGGTAGGGTCCACCGGGGAGCTGTTTTTT. The encoded protein is CASSQERVGSTGELFF. V gene TRBV4-1 combines with J gene TRBJ2-2; D perhaps matches TRBD2 (5 bases). The V end was cut by 0 bases, the J end by 4 bases, with 12 bases between. Germline lookup yields CDR1 MGHRA and CDR2 YSYEKL. CDR3 length equals 16 residues.

The chain is built from TRBV7-6 and TRBJ2-7; 8 positions match TRBD1. This CDR3 comprises 14 residues. In germline, CDR1 is SGHVS, CDR2 FNYEAQ. V shed 3 bases and J 6 bases; nucleotides not matched to a gene: 7. The CDR3 DNA reads as TGTGCCAGCAGCTTTGACCAGGGGGCGGTCGAGCAGTACTTC. This gives the protein CASSFDQGAVEQYF.

This clone was counted ten times or more. The chain employs TRBV7-2 and TRBJ2-3; unclear D gene. The CDR3 covers 14 residues. CDR1 and CDR2 (germline): SGHTA, FQGNSA. V was clipped by 5 bases and J by 0 bases, with 9 bases between them. The CDR3 bases are TGTGCCAGCAGCCCCCATGGGAGCACAGATACGCAGTATTTT. It codes for CASSPHGSTDTQYF.

The J gene is TRBJ2-7, the V gene TRBV25-1; D assignment may be TRBD1 or TRBD2 (5 bases each). CDR1 is MGHDK, CDR2 SYGVNS, per germline. The CDR3 extends over 13 amino acids. Trimming took 6 bases from V and 4 from J, leaving 13 bases between them. CDR3 in DNA: TGTGCCAGCAGAAAGGGACGGAGATACGAGCAGTACTTC. It is translated as CASRKGRRYEQYF.

The chain uses TRBV15 and TRBJ1-5, with D perhaps TRBD1 (6 bases). Germline CDR1 reads LNHNV; CDR2 reads YYDKDF (reference sequence). V lost 2 bases to trimming and J lost 3 bases, with 17 bases between them. The CDR3 extends over 17 amino acids. Written as DNA, the CDR3 is TGTGCCACCAGCAGAACCCCAGGGGTTAGGGCCAATCAGCCCCAGCATTTT. This codes for CATSRTPGVRANQPQHF.

The rearrangement links TRBV7-9 to TRBJ2-7, with 7 bases fitting TRBD2. This CDR3 comprises 14 residues. The germline CDR1 and CDR2 sequences are SEHNR and FQNEAQ (reference sequence). V lost 5 bases to trimming and J lost 3 bases; unmatched junction nucleotides: 7. This CDR3 reads CASSPQAGFYEQYF. The CDR3 bases are TGTGCCAGCAGCCCGCAAGCGGGATTCTACGAGCAGTACTTC.

The chain is built from TRBV4-2 and TRBJ2-5, with D perhaps matching TRBD2 (5 bases). Looked up from germline, CDR1 is LGHNA and CDR2 is YNFKEQ. V lost 1 base, J lost 3 bases, and 9 bases lay in between. This CDR3 is built from 14 residues. The CDR3 protein is CASSQGAGEETQYF. The CDR3 region has the DNA TGTGCCAGCAGCCAAGGGGCCGGGGAAGAGACCCAGTACTTC.

This clone has more than one count but fewer than ten. The chain employs TRBV15 and TRBJ2-5; 9 nucleotides agree with TRBD2. The trim removed 2 bases at V and 5 bases at J, leaving 15 bases unmatched. Germline V gene data show CDR1 as LNHNV and CDR2 as YYDKDF (reference sequence). This CDR3 spans 18 amino acids. The DNA of the CDR3 is TGTGCCACCAGCAGATCACAGGGATACGCGGGAGGGCATGAGACCCAGTACTTC. Its protein product is CATSRSQGYAGGHETQYF.

This rearrangement joins TRBV2 to TRBJ2-7; the D gene is possibly TRBD1 (6 bases). CDR1 is SNHLY and CDR2 is FYNNEI in the germline V gene. The CDR3 loop spans 14 amino acids. Trimming pared 6 bases from V and 4 bases from J, leaving 16 bases between. DNA of the CDR3: TGTGCCAGCAGCCCGGGGCAGGGGCTTTACGAGCAGTACTTC. Encoded protein: CASSPGQGLYEQYF.

The J gene is TRBJ2-3, the V gene TRBV9; 9 bases line up with TRBD1. This CDR3 is built from 19 residues. Unmatched junction bases numbered 19, after V lost 3 bases and J lost 5 bases. The germline gives CDR1 SGDLS, CDR2 YYNGEE. The CDR3 loop reads CASSGRRDPQGAWVDTQYF. The CDR3 DNA reads TGTGCCAGCAGCGGTAGGAGGGACCCACAGGGGGCCTGGGTAGATACGCAGTATTTT.

The sample holds a few counts of this clone. The gene calls are TRBV28 and TRBJ2-4; 9 bases line up with TRBD2. V was clipped by 0 bases and J by 2 bases; unmatched bases: 5. The CDR3 runs 17 residues. Germline CDR1 MDHEN, CDR2 SYDVKM. CDR3 DNA sequence: TGTGCCAGCAGTTTATGGGCGGGGGGGAACCCCAAAAACATTCAGTACTTC. It specifies CASSLWAGGNPKNIQYF.

This rearrangement joins TRBV7-3 to TRBJ1-1; D is uncertain. Germline CDR1 and CDR2: SGHTA and FQGTGA. The germline V and J ends were trimmed by 5 bases and 8 bases, with 18 bases remaining between them. This CDR3 is 14 amino acids long. CDR3: CASSPNLVGKEAFF. In nucleotides, the CDR3 is TGTGCCAGCAGCCCAAACCTCGTGGGTAAGGAAGCTTTCTTT.

CDR3 residues: CASSLLTTDTQYF. DNA for the CDR3: TGTGCCAGCAGCTTGTTGACCACAGATACGCAGTATTTT. The rearrangement uses TRBV5-6 and TRBJ2-3; no firm D call. The germline V and J ends were trimmed by 1 base and 2 bases, with 5 bases remaining between them. Per the germline V gene, CDR1 is SGHDT and CDR2 is YYEEEE. This CDR3 contains 13 residues.

This CDR3 reads CASKLAGGVYEQYF. The CDR3 region has the DNA TGTGCCAGCAAGCTAGCGGGAGGGGTGTACGAGCAGTACTTC. The V call is TRBV28, the J call TRBJ2-7; 12 bases match TRBD2. The CDR3 has 14 amino acids. V lost 7 bases to trimming and J lost 4 bases; unmatched junction nucleotides: 5. Per the germline V gene, CDR1 is MDHEN and CDR2 is SYDVKM.

This chain uses TRBV5-5 with TRBJ2-6; D may be TRBD1 (5 bases). CDR1 is SGHKS, CDR2 YYEKEE, per germline (reference sequence). V was pared by 3 bases and J by 2 bases, with 18 bases between. This CDR3 is built from 18 residues. CDR3 bases: TGTGCCAGCAGCTCCAACAGGCTAACCTCGCCTGGGGCCAACGTCCTGACTTTC. Translated: CASSSNRLTSPGANVLTF.

This clone showed up just a few times. V and J are TRBV30 and TRBJ1-2; possible D gene TRBD1, 5 bases. Trimming pared 3 bases from V and 8 bases from J, leaving 13 bases between. The CDR3 has 12 amino acids. Germline loops: CDR1 GTSNPN, CDR2 SVGIG (reference sequence). As DNA, the CDR3 is TGTGCCTGGAGGGTTCTAAGGGGCGGCTACACCTTC. This encodes CAWRVLRGGYTF.

The chain employs TRBV21-1 and TRBJ2-7; TRBD1, the D gene given by the table, was not confirmed from the DNA. TRBV21-1 is classified as a pseudogene. The CDR3 has 15 amino acids. Written as DNA, the CDR3 is TGTGCCAGCAGCAAAGCTGGCGGGACAGTCGACGAGCAGTACTTC. It encodes CASSKAGGTVDEQYF.

This clone was counted a few times. The CDR3 loop reads CASSSPGQGFPYYEQYF. The CDR3, as DNA: TGTGCCAGCAGTTCCCCGGGACAGGGCTTCCCCTACTACGAGCAGTACTTC. The J gene is TRBJ2-7, the V gene TRBV28, with TRBD1 identical over 9 bases. Unmatched junction bases numbered 13, after V lost 4 bases and J lost 3 bases. Germline assignment: CDR1 MDHEN and CDR2 SYDVKM. The CDR3 sequence is 17 residues long.

The gene calls are TRBV4-1 and TRBJ2-5; D call uncertain. V dropped 1 base and J dropped 7 bases, with 10 bases sitting between them. The CDR3 length is 13 residues. Germline-derived CDR1 and CDR2 are MGHRA and YSYEKL. The CDR3 nucleotides read TGCGCCAGCAGCCAAGGTCCCCCCGGGACCCAGTACTTC. This encodes CASSQGPPGTQYF.

This clone was counted a few times. This rearrangement joins TRBV7-2 to TRBJ1-5; 7 bases fit TRBD1. Looked up from germline, CDR1 is SGHTA and CDR2 is FQGNSA. J gave up 6 bases and V 5 bases, and 4 bases lay outside the gene matches. The CDR3 loop spans 13 amino acids. The CDR3 sequence is CASSKDRAQPQHF. The CDR3 DNA reads TGTGCCAGCAGCAAAGACAGGGCTCAGCCCCAGCATTTT. The whole variable domain, remainder taken from reference TRBV7-2 and TRBJ1-5, is GAGVSQSPSNKVTEKGKDVELRCDPISGHTALYWYRQSLGQGLEFLIYFQGNSAPDKSGLPSDRFSAERTGGSVSTLTIQRTQQEDSAVYLCASSKDRAQPQHFGDGTRLSIL.

The table lists this clone with a few counts. V and J are TRBV30 and TRBJ1-1; D may be TRBD1 (6 bases). This CDR3 region has 16 residues. V lost 0 bases to trimming and J lost 0 bases, with 14 bases between them. CDR1 is GTSNPN and CDR2 is SVGIG in the germline V gene (reference sequence). For the CDR3, the DNA is TGTGCCTGGAGTGTACTCTGGGGGGACATGAACACTGAAGCTTTCTTT. As protein: CAWSVLWGDMNTEAFF.

In its sample, this clone was seen many times. V usage is TRBV5-1 and J usage is TRBJ2-7; 7 nucleotides align to TRBD1. The CDR3 runs to 13 residues. Germline V lookup: CDR1 SGHRS, CDR2 YFSETQ. V gave up 8 bases and J gave up 2 bases; unmatched junction bases: 7. CDR3 in DNA: TGCGCCAGTTCGGACAGGCGGACCTACGAGCAGTACTTC. Translating it yields CASSDRRTYEQYF.

The chain couples TRBV6-5 to TRBJ2-3, with D possibly TRBD2 on 6 matching bases. The CDR3 is made up of 16 amino acids. Trimming took 2 bases from V and 0 from J, leaving 12 bases between them. Germline assignment: CDR1 MNHEY and CDR2 SVGAGI. CDR3 loop: CASSYRGLTSTDTQYF. CDR3 in DNA: TGTGCCAGCAGTTACCGGGGACTGACTAGCACAGATACGCAGTATTTT.

This clone was found a few times. V usage is TRBV27 and J usage is TRBJ1-2; tentative D call: TRBD1 (6 bases). Germline V gene data show CDR1 as MNHEY and CDR2 as SMNVEV (reference sequence). The CDR3 covers 13 residues. Trimming left V 4 bases short and J 7 bases short, with 13 bases between. This CDR3 is CASSSATGAGYTF. The DNA of the CDR3 is TGTGCCAGCAGTTCCGCGACAGGAGCTGGCTACACCTTC.

This clone was counted only a few times. The chain employs TRBV11-2 and TRBJ2-7; the D gene could be TRBD1 or TRBD2 (5 bases each). Trimming shortened V by 5 bases and J by 3 bases, and 11 bases separated the two germline ends. CDR3 size: 13 residues. From germline, CDR1 is SGHAT and CDR2 FQNNGV. CDR3 nucleotide sequence: TGTGCCAGCAGCCAGACGGGGCACTACGAGCAGTACTTC. Translated, it gives CASSQTGHYEQYF.

This clone was detected a few times. The chain links TRBV7-2 to TRBJ2-7; weak D call: TRBD2 (5 bases). The CDR3 is 16 residues long. Per the germline V gene, CDR1 is SGHTA and CDR2 is FQGNSA. V lost 0 bases to trimming and J lost 6 bases, with 18 bases between them. CDR3 in amino acids: CASSLAPSRTAVEQYF. The CDR3 nucleotides are TGTGCCAGCAGCTTAGCCCCTTCCAGGACTGCGGTCGAGCAGTACTTC.

This clone was seen only a few times. V gene TRBV7-9 combines with J gene TRBJ2-3, with TRBD2 as a possible D gene (6 bases). The CDR3 runs 15 residues. Trimming left V 1 base short and J 6 bases short, with 14 bases between. From germline, CDR1 is SEHNR and CDR2 FQNEAQ (reference sequence). The CDR3 sequence is CASSLVLGTSDTQYF. In DNA form, the CDR3 reads TGTGCCAGCAGCTTAGTGCTAGGGACTTCGGATACGCAGTATTTT.